These T cell receptor beta chains were read from a single sample in a study of T-cell memory formation after mild COVID-19. TCRdb re-called the 5' RACE reads through MiXCR, storing one row per CDR3 protein. The sample lists about 390,000 distinct CDR3 sequences, around a fifth occurring once. Sequenced: PBMCs or a T cell subset sorted from them (not recorded which). Every receptor here comes from an adult woman who had mild COVID-19 (a few samples of this study predate the infection). Cell type and time point are not known. Both conserved end residues are part of each CDR3. D genes are given only for firm matches. A row's size may be missing; if present it is once, few, many or a size class.

cdr3_aa	cdr3_nt	v_call	j_call	clone_size	d_call	cdr3_length
CASSVRGSTGLHNPLSYGYTF	TGTGCCAGCAGTGTCCGCGGGTCGACAGGGCTCCACAATCCCCTATCATATGGCTACACCTTC	TRBV6-5	TRBJ1-2	few	TRBD1	21
CASSPPTPDRGVGYTF	TGTGCCAGCTCACCACCTACCCCGGACAGGGGAGTAGGCTACACCTTC	TRBV18	TRBJ1-2	-	TRBD1	16
CASRLTPTVYNSPLHF	TGCGCCAGCAGGTTGACACCGACAGTCTATAATTCACCCCTCCACTTT	TRBV5-1	TRBJ1-6	-	-	16
CASSLIQGAHGYTF	TGTGCCAGCAGCCTGATTCAGGGGGCGCACGGCTACACCTTC	TRBV7-6	TRBJ1-2	few	TRBD1	14
CASSQGGLRDTQYF	TGTGCCAGCAGCCAGGGGGGACTGCGAGATACGCAGTATTTT	TRBV4-2	TRBJ2-3	few	-	14
CASSHSGRAGELFF	TGTGCCAGCAGCCATAGCGGGAGGGCCGGGGAGCTGTTTTTT	TRBV3-1	TRBJ2-2	-	TRBD2	14
CASSPRQGALSDTQYF	TGTGCCAGCAGCCCTAGACAGGGGGCATTGTCAGATACGCAGTATTTT	TRBV3-1	TRBJ2-3	-	TRBD1	16
CASSLDWDQETQYF	TGTGCCAGCAGCTTGGACTGGGACCAAGAGACCCAGTACTTC	TRBV7-9	TRBJ2-5	-	-	14
CASSPGQLRTEAFF	TGTGCCAGCAGCCCGGGACAGTTGAGGACTGAAGCTTTCTTT	TRBV9	TRBJ1-1	once	TRBD1	14
CSARDRQDSYNEQFF	TGCAGTGCTAGAGACCGACAGGACTCCTACAATGAGCAGTTCTTC	TRBV20-1	TRBJ2-1	-	-	15
CASQDPVRGETDTQYF	TGCGCCAGCCAAGATCCGGTGCGGGGGGAAACAGATACGCAGTATTTT	TRBV4-1	TRBJ2-3	few	TRBD2	16
CSAHHSLNTEAFF	TGCAGTGCCCACCACTCCTTGAACACTGAAGCTTTCTTT	TRBV20-1	TRBJ1-1	-	-	13
CAVGEDETQYF	TGTGCCGTAGGGGAGGACGAGACCCAGTACTTC	TRBV12-3/TRBV12-4	TRBJ2-5	-	-	11
CASSQGENYGYTF	TGTGCCAGCAGCCAGGGGGAGAACTATGGCTACACCTTC	TRBV12-3/TRBV12-4	TRBJ1-2	few	TRBD1	13
CASTNGAGGPRNEQFF	TGTGCCAGCACAAACGGAGCGGGAGGGCCGAGAAATGAGCAGTTCTTC	TRBV6-6	TRBJ2-1	-	TRBD2	16
CASSPHHGNSYGYTF	TGTGCCAGCAGCCCACATCATGGAAACAGCTATGGCTACACCTTC	TRBV9	TRBJ1-2	-	-	15
CATSDSGTVRQETQYF	TGTGCCACCAGTGACTCCGGGACAGTCCGTCAAGAGACCCAGTACTTC	TRBV24-1	TRBJ2-5	few	TRBD1	16
CASSPREGASTEAFF	TGTGCCAGCTCACCCCGGGAGGGGGCGAGTACTGAAGCTTTCTTT	TRBV18	TRBJ1-1	-	TRBD1	15
CASSKTGGVYEQYF	TGTGCCAGCAGTAAGACAGGGGGTGTCTACGAGCAGTACTTC	TRBV12-3/TRBV12-4	TRBJ2-7	-	TRBD1	14
CASSAQGASGILTDTQYF	TGCGCCAGCAGCGCGCAGGGGGCTAGCGGGATTCTCACAGATACGCAGTATTTT	TRBV5-1	TRBJ2-3	many	-	18
CASSVAGAPSEQYF	TGTGCCAGCAGCGTAGCGGGAGCGCCGAGCGAGCAGTACTTC	TRBV9	TRBJ2-7	few	-	14
CSAPRWSDPSTDTQYF	TGCAGTGCTCCCCGGTGGTCTGACCCTAGCACAGATACGCAGTATTTT	TRBV20-1	TRBJ2-3	few	-	16
CASRARAWTEAFF	TGTGCCAGCAGGGCCCGGGCTTGGACTGAAGCTTTCTTT	TRBV21-1	TRBJ1-1	-	-	13
CAWSSNEQPQHF	TGTGCCTGGAGCAGCAACGAACAGCCCCAGCATTTT	TRBV30	TRBJ1-5	-	-	12
CASSEEGGVPTEAFF	TGTGCCAGCAGTGAAGAGGGTGGGGTCCCCACTGAAGCTTTCTTT	TRBV6-1	TRBJ1-1	few	-	15
CASSRLAGGSYEQFF	TGTGCCAGCAGCCGGCTAGCGGGAGGATCCTATGAGCAGTTCTTC	TRBV7-6	TRBJ2-1	-	TRBD2	15
CASSGGSAYEQYF	TGTGCCAGCAGTGGTGGCAGTGCCTACGAGCAGTACTTC	TRBV27	TRBJ2-7	-	-	13
CASKEGVDGYTF	TGTGCCAGCAAGGAGGGGGTGGATGGCTACACCTTC	TRBV2	TRBJ1-2	-	-	12